Detailed here is one TCR beta chain. As to time point: patch test 3, about 24 weeks after DPC sensitization. Sample treatment: therapeutic diphenylcyclopropenone sensitization with weekly scalp DPC. V was cut by 1 base and J by 8 bases, with 15 bases left in between. The CDR3 contains 15 residues. Germline lookup yields CDR1 SGHDN and CDR2 FVKESK. Unique molecular identifiers were attached to individual cDNA molecules during library preparation. Via MiXCR, TCRdb re-called the RACE reads, giving one row per CDR3 protein. The data show 95,000 to 150,000 distinct CDR3 sequences, about 11% seen once. These data come from a study of human T cells and chemical hapten exposure. As for the study in general: TCR yields differed between samples (mainly from small differences in pooled library volume).

The chain recombines TRBV14 with TRBJ2-4; TRBD2 is a possible D gene (6 bases). The clonotype originates from a woman aged 50 to 60 with alopecia areata. Some clones in this sample may be carry-over from other donors' samples. Sequences were derived from whole blood, sampled in connection with sensitization to the hapten diphenylcyclopropenone (DPC). This chain's CDR3 is CASSQGQSRRDIQYF. Here the CDR3 DNA reads TGTGCCAGCAGCCAAGGTCAATCCAGGAGGGACATTCAGTACTTC.